This TCR beta chain emerged from a study of blood T cells in healthy people across ages (dated by TCRdb to between 2015 and 2016). Regarding the complete study: In model experiments, template switching captured about one uniquely barcoded TCR beta cDNA molecule for every two T cells. Using the same blood draw, the study looked at two additional independent replicas of 1 million unique cDNA reads for two donors, one aged 18 to 30 and the other aged 80 or older. To avoid experimental bias, donors of different ages were spread randomly across the sequencing lanes. The study measured age-related changes in TCR beta repertoire diversity using deep sequencing normalized with unique cDNA molecular identifiers. The donors were divided into four age groups: young (average approximately 15 years), middle-aged (roughly 42), aged (approximately 62) and long-lived (nearly 85). Broader findings and caveats from the paper: Bulk unsorted PBMC profiling prevented conclusive comparison of naive and antigen-experienced compartments. The percentage of naive T cells measured by flow cytometry correlated strongly with observed TCR beta diversity. Compared with the aged group, more naive CD4+ T cells, fewer expanded clones and increased TCR diversity were shown by the long-lived group, suggesting age selection. As age increased, observed TCR beta diversity per million T cells dropped in a roughly linear way, and a significant reduction was already evident by age about 36. Because donor CMV infection status was unknown, age-related changes in expanded clonotypes were potentially confounded. Total diversity estimates from one million sequenced T cells were considered lower bounds and underestimates.

Library preparation employed 5' RACE. TCRdb names Illumina HiSeq 2500 as the instrument used. A second PCR of roughly 7 to 11 cycles was performed with a sample-barcoded 5' primer and a J-beta primer mix. A unique molecular identifier was introduced onto each TCR beta cDNA molecule by a template-switch 5' adaptor carrying 12 random nucleotides. Each sample yielded at least 2.5 million CDR3-containing paired-end reads. First-strand cDNA synthesis was performed from all RNA using the Mint cDNA synthesis kit, with priming by a TRBC-specific oligonucleotide. Following uracil-DNA glycosylase treatment, all cDNA underwent a first 18-cycle PCR with the universal primers M1SS and BC2_uni_R. In the source study's methods: For normalization, 1 million high-quality reads were randomly selected from each sample, with every read carrying a distinct molecular identifier. Instead of being binned into consensus sequences, reads with shared molecular identifiers were discarded. MiTCR, set to a Q25 quality threshold and the strictest error-elimination algorithm, was used for CDR3 identification, clonotype clustering and error correction. A nonparametric unseen species model using Euler transformation provided a lower-bound estimate of total TCR beta diversity. In-frame beta chains were kept once TCRdb had trimmed the public reads at Q25 with fastp and called clones with MiXCR. Entries are consolidated by CDR3 protein sequence, retaining the most common genes and DNA. It is TCRdb's table, rather than the study itself, that gives the V and J calls and clone size. This sample holds 1.5 million to 2 million distinct CDR3 sequences; roughly 27% were observed only once. The ten largest clones take up about 8% of the sample.

The donors were around 39 Caucasian individuals from Russia, aged roughly 6 to 100 years, who were systemically healthy. Each donor gave about 9.8 milliliters of peripheral blood, drawn into EDTA-treated Vacutainer tubes. PBMCs were isolated by Ficoll-Paque density-gradient centrifugation, with at least 7 million obtained per sample. Trizol reagent was used to extract total RNA from the PBMCs, yielding at least 6 micrograms per sample. For every donor, flow cytometry on a PBMC aliquot measured the percentage of naive CD45RAhigh/CD27high T cells. This clonotype was counted only a few times. Its binding antigen is unknown. The sample holds no much larger clone one base away, and base qualities are not on file. V gives up 6 bases and J gives up 3 bases, and the segment between their germline ends measures 15 bases. CDR3 length: 14 amino acids, cysteine to phenylalanine. Left in the record is the CDR3 DNA by itself, 42 bases read in frame from the first base. The CDR1 and CDR2 encoded by the germline V gene are SGHTA and FQGNSA.

The rearranged chain carries TRBV7-2 and TRBJ2-7, and perhaps TRBD1 as D gene, on 6 matching bases. The sequence derives from a woman aged 30 to 39 in good health. Material: blood. The CDR3 has the sequence CASRGVTGFYEQYF. The DNA is as follows: TGTGCCAGCAGAGGAGTAACAGGGTTCTACGAGCAGTACTTC.